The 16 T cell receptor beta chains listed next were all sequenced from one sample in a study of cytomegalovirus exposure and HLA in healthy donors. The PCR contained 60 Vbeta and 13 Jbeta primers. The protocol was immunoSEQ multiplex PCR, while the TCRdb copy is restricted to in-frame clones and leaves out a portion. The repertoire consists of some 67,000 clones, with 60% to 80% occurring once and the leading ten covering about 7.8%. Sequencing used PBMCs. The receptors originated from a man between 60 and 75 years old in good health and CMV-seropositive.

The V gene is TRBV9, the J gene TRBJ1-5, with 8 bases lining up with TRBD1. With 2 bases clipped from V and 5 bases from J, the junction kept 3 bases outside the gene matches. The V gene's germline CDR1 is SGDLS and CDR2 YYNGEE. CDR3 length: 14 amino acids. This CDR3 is CASSVGQGDQPQHF. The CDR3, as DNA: TGTGCCAGCAGCGTTGGACAGGGTGATCAGCCCCAGCATTTT.

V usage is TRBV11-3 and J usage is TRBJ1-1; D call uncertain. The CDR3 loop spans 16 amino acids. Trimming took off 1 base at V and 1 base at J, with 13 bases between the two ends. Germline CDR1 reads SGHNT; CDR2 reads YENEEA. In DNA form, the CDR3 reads TGTGCCAGCAGCTTAGCGGTCTTGGAGGGGAACACTGAAGCTTTCTTT. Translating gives CASSLAVLEGNTEAFF.

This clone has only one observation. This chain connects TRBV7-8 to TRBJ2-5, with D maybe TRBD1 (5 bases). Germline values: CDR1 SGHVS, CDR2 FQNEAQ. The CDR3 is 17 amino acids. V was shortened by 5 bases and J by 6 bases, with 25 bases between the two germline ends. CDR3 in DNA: TGTGCCAGCAGCCCTGAGTGGGCCCAAGGCAGGGCAAAGACCCAGTACTTC. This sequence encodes CASSPEWAQGRAKTQYF. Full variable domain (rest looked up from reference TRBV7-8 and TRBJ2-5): GAGVSQSPRYKVAKRGQDVALRCDPISGHVSLFWYQQALGQGPEFLTYFQNEAQLDKSGLPSDRFFAERPEGSVSTLKIQRTQQEDSAVYLCASSPEWAQGRAKTQYFGPGTRLLVL.

CDR3 sequence reads: CASSLRRGRQNTEAFF. In nucleotides, the CDR3 is TGTGCCAGCAGCTTGAGGCGGGGGCGCCAGAACACTGAAGCTTTCTTT. The genes are TRBV5-5 and TRBJ1-1; D is perhaps TRBD1 (6 bases). Germline loops: CDR1 SGHKS, CDR2 YYEKEE (reference sequence). V lost 1 base and J 1 base, leaving 14 bases between the germline ends. The CDR3 has 16 residues. The full variable domain, with the rest looked up from reference TRBV5-5 and TRBJ1-1, is DAGVTQSPTHLIKTRGQQVTLRCSPISGHKSVSWYQQVLGQGPQFIFQYYEKEERGRGNFPDRFSARQFPNYSSELNVNALLLGDSALYLCASSLRRGRQNTEAFFGQGTRLTVV.

The CDR3 DNA reads as TGTGCCAGCAGTCAGATCGGGACAGGGGTAATCACACTGTTTTTT. Protein sequence: CASSQIGTGVITLFF. The chain employs TRBV25-1 and TRBJ1-4; TRBD1 matches at 10 bases. The CDR3 spans 15 residues. V dropped 5 bases and J dropped 13; count of bases not matched to a gene: 13. Germline CDR1 is MGHDK and CDR2 is SYGVNS.

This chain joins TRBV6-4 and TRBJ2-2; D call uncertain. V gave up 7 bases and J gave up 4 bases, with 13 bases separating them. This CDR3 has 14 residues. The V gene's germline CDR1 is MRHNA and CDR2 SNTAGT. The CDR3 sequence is CASTPGPATGELFF. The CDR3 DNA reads TGTGCCAGCACCCCAGGCCCGGCCACCGGGGAGCTGTTTTTT.

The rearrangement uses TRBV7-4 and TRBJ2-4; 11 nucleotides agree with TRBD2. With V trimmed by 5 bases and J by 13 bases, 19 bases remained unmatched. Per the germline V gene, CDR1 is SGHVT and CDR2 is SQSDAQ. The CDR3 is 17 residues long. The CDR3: CASSDVWDSGRAFRQYF. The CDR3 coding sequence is TGTGCCAGCAGCGACGTTTGGGATAGCGGGAGGGCCTTTCGACAGTACTTC.

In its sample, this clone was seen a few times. Written as DNA, the CDR3 is TGTGCCAGCAGCAAAATCCCCTTGTTGAACCCCTACCTCCACGAGCAGTACTTC. Its protein product is CASSKIPLLNPYLHEQYF. J is TRBJ2-7 and V is TRBV21-1; the table's D call, TRBD2, has no DNA check behind it. TRBV21-1 constitutes a pseudogene. This CDR3 is 18 amino acids long.

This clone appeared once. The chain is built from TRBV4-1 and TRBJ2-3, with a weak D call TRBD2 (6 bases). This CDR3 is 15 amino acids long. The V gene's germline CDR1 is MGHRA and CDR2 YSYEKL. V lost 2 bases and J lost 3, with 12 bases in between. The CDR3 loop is CASSQKGGATDTQYF. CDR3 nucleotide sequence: TGCGCCAGCAGCCAAAAAGGAGGGGCTACAGATACGCAGTATTTT.

The chain's CDR3 is CASSRPGPGDRGNFLAGNTIYF. DNA of the CDR3: TGTGCCAGCAGCCGACCCGGCCCTGGGGACCGGGGGAATTTTCTCGCTGGAAACACCATATATTTT. The chain couples TRBV27 to TRBJ1-3; TRBD1 is a possible D gene (5 bases). V gave up 6 bases and J gave up 2 bases, with 35 bases separating them. Per germline, CDR1 MNHEY and CDR2 SMNVEV (reference sequence). CDR3 length equals 22 residues.

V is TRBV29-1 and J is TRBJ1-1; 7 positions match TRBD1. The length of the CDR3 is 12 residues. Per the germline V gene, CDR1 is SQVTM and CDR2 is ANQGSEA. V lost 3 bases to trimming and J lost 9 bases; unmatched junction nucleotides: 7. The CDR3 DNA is TGCAGCGTTGATGGGACAGCTCTTAAAGCTTTCTTT. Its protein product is CSVDGTALKAFF.

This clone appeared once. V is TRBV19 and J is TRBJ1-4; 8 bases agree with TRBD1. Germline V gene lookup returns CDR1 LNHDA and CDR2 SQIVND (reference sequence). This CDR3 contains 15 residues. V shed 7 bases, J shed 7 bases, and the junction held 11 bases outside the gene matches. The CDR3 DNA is TGTGCCAGTATCCATCGCGGACAGGGCGGTGAAAAACTGTTTTTT. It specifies CASIHRGQGGEKLFF. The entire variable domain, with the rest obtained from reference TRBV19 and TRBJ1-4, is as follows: DGGITQSPKYLFRKEGQNVTLSCEQNLNHDAMYWYRQDPGQGLRLIYYSQIVNDFQKGDIAEGYSVSREKKESFPLTVTSAQKNPTAFYLCASIHRGQGGEKLFFGSGTQLSVL.

This CDR3 reads CASSYGQGGGGNTIYF. The CDR3 region has the DNA TGTGCCAGCAGTTACGGGCAGGGGGGAGGTGGAAACACCATATATTTT. The chain joins TRBV6-6 to TRBJ1-3, with TRBD1 matching over 7 bases. The germline gives CDR1 MNHNY, CDR2 SVGAGI (reference sequence). With V trimmed by 2 bases and J by 3 bases, 7 bases remained unmatched. CDR3 length: 16 amino acids.

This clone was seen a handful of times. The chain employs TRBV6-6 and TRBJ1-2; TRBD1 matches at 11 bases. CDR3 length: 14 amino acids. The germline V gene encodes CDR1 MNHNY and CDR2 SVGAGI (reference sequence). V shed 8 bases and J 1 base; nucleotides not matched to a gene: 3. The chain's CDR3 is CASGGTGGNYGYTF. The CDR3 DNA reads TGTGCCAGCGGGGGGACAGGGGGTAACTATGGCTACACCTTC.

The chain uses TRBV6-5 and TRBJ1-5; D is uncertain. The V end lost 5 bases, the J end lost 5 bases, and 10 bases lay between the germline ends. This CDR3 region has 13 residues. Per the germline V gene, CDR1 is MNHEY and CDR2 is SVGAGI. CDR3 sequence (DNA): TGTGCCAGCAGTGAATATCGGGATCAGCCCCAGCATTTT. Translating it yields CASSEYRDQPQHF.

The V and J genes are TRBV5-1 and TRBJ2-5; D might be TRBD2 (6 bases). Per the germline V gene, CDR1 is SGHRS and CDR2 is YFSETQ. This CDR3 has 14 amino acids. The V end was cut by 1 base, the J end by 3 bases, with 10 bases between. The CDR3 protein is CASSLSSGEETQYF. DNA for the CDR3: TGCGCCAGCAGCTTGTCCTCGGGAGAAGAGACCCAGTACTTC.